This TCR beta chain emerged from a study of cytomegalovirus exposure and HLA in healthy donors. Trimming took off 5 bases at V and 7 bases at J, with 18 bases between the two ends. The CDR3 extends over 14 amino acids. Germline V gives CDR1 PRHDT, CDR2 FYEKMQ (reference sequence). Both 60 Vbeta primers and 13 Jbeta primers went into the PCR. Only in-frame clones appear in the TCRdb table, and some are missing; sequencing was by immunoSEQ multiplex PCR. This sample has around 180,000 clones, with around 87% found just once. The TCR sequence derives from a woman between 18 and 29 years old in good health and CMV-seronegative. The sequenced sample was PBMCs. The chain couples TRBV13 to TRBJ2-7, with TRBD2 as a possible D gene (6 bases). The DNA for the CDR3 is TGTGCCAGCAGCCTCCGGGCCACGCGGGGTGAGCAGTACTTC. It yields the protein CASSLRATRGEQYF.